The rows below give T cell receptor beta chains drawn from one sample of a study of blood T cell repertoires in COVID-19. The table came from immunoSEQ multiplex PCR; TCRdb's copy has only in-frame clones and leaves some out. The data contain 100,000 to 150,000 clones, roughly four fifths of them singletons. The specimen sequenced was peripheral blood. Source of these receptors: a man aged 55 to 70 with acute or convalescent COVID-19. Each CDR3 is given with its conserved first and last residue. A D gene is named only where the DNA matches it firmly. Expanded clones get a size class; other rows say once, few or many, or leave the size out.

D gene: TRBD1
V gene: TRBV14
J gene: TRBJ1-3
clone size: -
CDR3 DNA: TGTGCCAGCAGCCAACCCCGTGACAGGGCTCGAGGAAACACCATATATTTT
CDR3 protein: CASSQPRDRARGNTIYF

D gene: -
V gene: TRBV18
J gene: TRBJ1-2
clone size: -
CDR3 DNA: TGTGCCAGCTCACCACTCGCCAGGGGAGACTATGGCTACACCTTC
CDR3 protein: CASSPLARGDYGYTF

D gene: -
V gene: TRBV11-2
J gene: TRBJ2-1
clone size: -
CDR3 DNA: TGTGCCAGCGAAGAAAGACACACCTACAATGAGCAGTTCTTC
CDR3 protein: CASEERHTYNEQFF

D gene: TRBD2
V gene: TRBV28
J gene: TRBJ2-2
clone size: -
CDR3 DNA: TGTGCCAGCAGCCTAGGACTAGCGAGCGGGGAGCTGTTTTTT
CDR3 protein: CASSLGLASGELFF

D gene: TRBD2
V gene: TRBV5-4
J gene: TRBJ2-1
clone size: once
CDR3 DNA: TGTGCCAGCAGCCCCGCGAGCGGGAGTTACAATGAGCAGTTCTTC
CDR3 protein: CASSPASGSYNEQFF

D gene: -
V gene: TRBV6-1
J gene: TRBJ1-1
clone size: -
CDR3 DNA: TGTGCCAGCAGTGAGGGCACCATTAACACTGAAGCTTTCTTT
CDR3 protein: CASSEGTINTEAFF

D gene: TRBD1
V gene: TRBV28
J gene: TRBJ1-5
clone size: -
CDR3 DNA: TGTGCCAGCAGCCCGGGACTGACAGGGGATGGTCAGCCCCAGCATTTT
CDR3 protein: CASSPGLTGDGQPQHF

D gene: TRBD2
V gene: TRBV28
J gene: TRBJ2-7
clone size: few
CDR3 DNA: TGTGCCAGCAGCCTAAGGGCTAGCGGACACTACGAGCAGTACTTC
CDR3 protein: CASSLRASGHYEQYF

D gene: TRBD2
V gene: TRBV28
J gene: TRBJ2-6
clone size: once
CDR3 DNA: TGTGCCAGCAGTTTCGGGAGGGCTGGGGCCAACGTCCTGACTTTC
CDR3 protein: CASSFGRAGANVLTF

D gene: TRBD2
V gene: TRBV5-1
J gene: TRBJ2-5
clone size: -
CDR3 DNA: TGCGCCAGCAGCTCCATAGCGGGAGAGACCCAGTACTTC
CDR3 protein: CASSSIAGETQYF

D gene: TRBD1
V gene: TRBV2
J gene: TRBJ1-4
clone size: -
CDR3 DNA: TGTGCCAGCAGTGAGGGCAGGGGGCTTTCCTCGGGAGAAAAACTGTTTTTT
CDR3 protein: CASSEGRGLSSGEKLFF

D gene: -
V gene: TRBV12-3/TRBV12-4
J gene: TRBJ2-7
clone size: -
CDR3 DNA: TGTGCCAGCAGTTTGAACAGGGCAAACGAGCAGTACTTC
CDR3 protein: CASSLNRANEQYF

D gene: TRBD2
V gene: TRBV6-6
J gene: TRBJ2-7
clone size: -
CDR3 DNA: TGTGCCAGCGGGAGGGGTTTGTACGAGCAGTACTTC
CDR3 protein: CASGRGLYEQYF

D gene: TRBD1
V gene: TRBV6-5
J gene: TRBJ1-1
clone size: -
CDR3 DNA: TGTGCCAGCAGTTACTCTGGGCAGGGGGCAGAGGCTTTCTTT
CDR3 protein: CASSYSGQGAEAFF

D gene: TRBD1
V gene: TRBV28
J gene: TRBJ1-3
clone size: once
CDR3 DNA: TGTGCCAGCAGGGGGATGGGGACAGGTAACACCATATATTTT
CDR3 protein: CASRGMGTGNTIYF

D gene: -
V gene: TRBV30
J gene: TRBJ1-2
clone size: -
CDR3 DNA: TGTGCCTGGAGTGTTTACAGGGAATTGAGCTATGGCTACACCTTC
CDR3 protein: CAWSVYRELSYGYTF

D gene: -
V gene: TRBV6-5
J gene: TRBJ2-3
clone size: -
CDR3 DNA: TGTGCCAGCAGCCCCCGGGGGGCCAGGTTAGGGCAGTATTTT
CDR3 protein: CASSPRGARLGQYF

D gene: -
V gene: TRBV10-1
J gene: TRBJ1-1
clone size: once
CDR3 DNA: TGCGCCAGCAGTGCACAGAGGAACACTGAAGCTTTCTTT
CDR3 protein: CASSAQRNTEAFF

D gene: -
V gene: TRBV30
J gene: TRBJ2-5
clone size: -
CDR3 DNA: TGTGCCTGGGGAGGGTATGGCGGTTTAGTTGGAGGGCAAGAGACCCAGTACTTC
CDR3 protein: CAWGGYGGLVGGQETQYF

D gene: TRBD1
V gene: TRBV5-4
J gene: TRBJ1-1
clone size: -
CDR3 DNA: TGTGCCAGCCGACCCGACAGGGCGAACACTGAAGCTTTCTTT
CDR3 protein: CASRPDRANTEAFF

D gene: -
V gene: TRBV10-3
J gene: TRBJ1-5
clone size: few
CDR3 DNA: TGTGCCATCAGTAGCTCATGGAATCAGCCCCAGCATTTT
CDR3 protein: CAISSSWNQPQHF

D gene: -
V gene: TRBV7-8
J gene: TRBJ1-2
clone size: -
CDR3 DNA: TGTGCCAGCAGCTTTTTGGGAGGTGGCAGGGAGGGCTCGTACAGTGGCTACACCTTC
CDR3 protein: CASSFLGGGREGSYSGYTF

D gene: -
V gene: TRBV28
J gene: TRBJ1-1
clone size: few
CDR3 DNA: TGTGCCAGCAGCCCCGGCGGATACGAGAACACTGAAGCTTTCTTT
CDR3 protein: CASSPGGYENTEAFF

D gene: -
V gene: TRBV12-5
J gene: TRBJ2-7
clone size: -
CDR3 DNA: TGTGCTAGTGGTTTCGTTAAGGCAGGCCACTACGAGCAGTACTTC
CDR3 protein: CASGFVKAGHYEQYF

D gene: TRBD1
V gene: TRBV2
J gene: TRBJ1-2
clone size: -
CDR3 DNA: TGTGCCAGCAGTGAGCGGACAGGGGCCTCTGGCTACACCTTC
CDR3 protein: CASSERTGASGYTF

D gene: TRBD2
V gene: TRBV7-9
J gene: TRBJ2-5
clone size: -
CDR3 DNA: TGTGCCAGCAGCCTTATAGCGGGAGAGTTCGAGACCCAGTACTTC
CDR3 protein: CASSLIAGEFETQYF

D gene: -
V gene: TRBV11-2
J gene: TRBJ2-7
clone size: -
CDR3 DNA: TGTGCCAGCAGCTTAAGCACTAGTGGCGAGCAGTACTTC
CDR3 protein: CASSLSTSGEQYF

D gene: TRBD1
V gene: TRBV2
J gene: TRBJ1-2
clone size: -
CDR3 DNA: TGTGCCAGCAGAGCCACAGGGGGTACGGACTATGGCTACACCTTC
CDR3 protein: CASRATGGTDYGYTF

D gene: TRBD1
V gene: TRBV24-1
J gene: TRBJ1-5
clone size: few
CDR3 DNA: TGTGCCACCAGTGATCCCACAGGGGATAGCAATCAGCCCCAGCATTTT
CDR3 protein: CATSDPTGDSNQPQHF

D gene: -
V gene: TRBV7-9
J gene: TRBJ2-3
clone size: -
CDR3 DNA: TGTGCCAGCGTGCAGGGCGCGAACACAGATACGCAGTATTTT
CDR3 protein: CASVQGANTDTQYF

D gene: -
V gene: TRBV7-9
J gene: TRBJ1-1
clone size: -
CDR3 DNA: TGTGCCAGCTCTGGGAGGGGGGATAACATGAACACTGAAGCTTTCTTT
CDR3 protein: CASSGRGDNMNTEAFF

D gene: TRBD2
V gene: TRBV7-2
J gene: TRBJ2-1
clone size: once
CDR3 DNA: TGTGCCAGCAGCTCGGGACTAGCGGACAATGAGCAGTTCTTC
CDR3 protein: CASSSGLADNEQFF

D gene: TRBD1
V gene: TRBV15
J gene: TRBJ1-4
clone size: few
CDR3 DNA: TGTGCCACCAGCACCCAGGAGACAGGGGGTAATGAAAAACTGTTTTTT
CDR3 protein: CATSTQETGGNEKLFF

D gene: TRBD2
V gene: TRBV30
J gene: TRBJ2-5
clone size: -
CDR3 DNA: TGTGCCTGGAGGGTGACTAGCGGACAAGAGACCCAGTACTTC
CDR3 protein: CAWRVTSGQETQYF

D gene: -
V gene: TRBV30
J gene: TRBJ2-7
clone size: -
CDR3 DNA: TGTGCCTGGAGTAACGGGGCCTACGAGCAGTACTTC
CDR3 protein: CAWSNGAYEQYF

D gene: -
V gene: TRBV2
J gene: TRBJ1-3
clone size: -
CDR3 DNA: TGTGCCAGCAGTGTGGGGGGGACAGGAAACACCATATATTTT
CDR3 protein: CASSVGGTGNTIYF

D gene: TRBD1
V gene: TRBV5-1
J gene: TRBJ1-1
clone size: once
CDR3 DNA: TGCGCCAGCAGCCATTGGGACAGCACTGAAGCTTTCTTT
CDR3 protein: CASSHWDSTEAFF

D gene: TRBD2
V gene: TRBV28
J gene: TRBJ2-3
clone size: -
CDR3 DNA: TGTGCCAGCAGTTATAGCGGGAGAGCGGCAGATACGCAGTATTTT
CDR3 protein: CASSYSGRAADTQYF

D gene: -
V gene: TRBV27
J gene: TRBJ1-2
clone size: -
CDR3 DNA: TGTGCCAGCAGTTTAGACCTCACTATCCCCTATGGCTACACCTTC
CDR3 protein: CASSLDLTIPYGYTF

D gene: -
V gene: TRBV19
J gene: TRBJ1-5
clone size: -
CDR3 DNA: TGTGCCAGTAGTACGGGGGGGCAGGGATTTCATCAGCCCCAGCATTTT
CDR3 protein: CASSTGGQGFHQPQHF

D gene: TRBD1
V gene: TRBV12-3/TRBV12-4
J gene: TRBJ1-3
clone size: -
CDR3 DNA: TGTGCCAGCAGAAGGGACAGGGGAAACACCATATATTTT
CDR3 protein: CASRRDRGNTIYF

D gene: -
V gene: TRBV29-1
J gene: TRBJ1-4
clone size: few
CDR3 DNA: TGCAGCGTTGGGTGGGACACCGAAAAACTGTTTTTT
CDR3 protein: CSVGWDTEKLFF

D gene: -
V gene: TRBV18
J gene: TRBJ2-2
clone size: -
CDR3 DNA: TGTGCCAGCTCACCAGCGCCCCTGGCCGGGGAGCTGTTTTTT
CDR3 protein: CASSPAPLAGELFF

D gene: TRBD2
V gene: TRBV5-1
J gene: TRBJ2-3
clone size: -
CDR3 DNA: TGCGCCAGCAGCGGACTAGCGGGAGGGGATGGGACAGATACGCAGTATTTT
CDR3 protein: CASSGLAGGDGTDTQYF

D gene: -
V gene: TRBV7-2
J gene: TRBJ2-7
clone size: -
CDR3 DNA: TGTGCCAGCAGCTACCGCACCTCAGGCGGGATGGTCCGGCAGCAGTACTTC
CDR3 protein: CASSYRTSGGMVRQQYF

D gene: -
V gene: TRBV5-1
J gene: TRBJ2-1
clone size: -
CDR3 DNA: TGCGCCAGCAGCTGGGGGGACTTCAATGAGCAGTTCTTC
CDR3 protein: CASSWGDFNEQFF

D gene: TRBD2
V gene: TRBV30
J gene: TRBJ2-5
clone size: once
CDR3 DNA: TGTGCCTGGAGGGCCCCTAGCGGGTCCCAAGAGACCCAGTACTTC
CDR3 protein: CAWRAPSGSQETQYF

D gene: -
V gene: TRBV29-1
J gene: TRBJ2-5
clone size: -
CDR3 DNA: TGCAGCGTTGGTGGGACACCTCCCGAGACCCAGTACTTC
CDR3 protein: CSVGGTPPETQYF